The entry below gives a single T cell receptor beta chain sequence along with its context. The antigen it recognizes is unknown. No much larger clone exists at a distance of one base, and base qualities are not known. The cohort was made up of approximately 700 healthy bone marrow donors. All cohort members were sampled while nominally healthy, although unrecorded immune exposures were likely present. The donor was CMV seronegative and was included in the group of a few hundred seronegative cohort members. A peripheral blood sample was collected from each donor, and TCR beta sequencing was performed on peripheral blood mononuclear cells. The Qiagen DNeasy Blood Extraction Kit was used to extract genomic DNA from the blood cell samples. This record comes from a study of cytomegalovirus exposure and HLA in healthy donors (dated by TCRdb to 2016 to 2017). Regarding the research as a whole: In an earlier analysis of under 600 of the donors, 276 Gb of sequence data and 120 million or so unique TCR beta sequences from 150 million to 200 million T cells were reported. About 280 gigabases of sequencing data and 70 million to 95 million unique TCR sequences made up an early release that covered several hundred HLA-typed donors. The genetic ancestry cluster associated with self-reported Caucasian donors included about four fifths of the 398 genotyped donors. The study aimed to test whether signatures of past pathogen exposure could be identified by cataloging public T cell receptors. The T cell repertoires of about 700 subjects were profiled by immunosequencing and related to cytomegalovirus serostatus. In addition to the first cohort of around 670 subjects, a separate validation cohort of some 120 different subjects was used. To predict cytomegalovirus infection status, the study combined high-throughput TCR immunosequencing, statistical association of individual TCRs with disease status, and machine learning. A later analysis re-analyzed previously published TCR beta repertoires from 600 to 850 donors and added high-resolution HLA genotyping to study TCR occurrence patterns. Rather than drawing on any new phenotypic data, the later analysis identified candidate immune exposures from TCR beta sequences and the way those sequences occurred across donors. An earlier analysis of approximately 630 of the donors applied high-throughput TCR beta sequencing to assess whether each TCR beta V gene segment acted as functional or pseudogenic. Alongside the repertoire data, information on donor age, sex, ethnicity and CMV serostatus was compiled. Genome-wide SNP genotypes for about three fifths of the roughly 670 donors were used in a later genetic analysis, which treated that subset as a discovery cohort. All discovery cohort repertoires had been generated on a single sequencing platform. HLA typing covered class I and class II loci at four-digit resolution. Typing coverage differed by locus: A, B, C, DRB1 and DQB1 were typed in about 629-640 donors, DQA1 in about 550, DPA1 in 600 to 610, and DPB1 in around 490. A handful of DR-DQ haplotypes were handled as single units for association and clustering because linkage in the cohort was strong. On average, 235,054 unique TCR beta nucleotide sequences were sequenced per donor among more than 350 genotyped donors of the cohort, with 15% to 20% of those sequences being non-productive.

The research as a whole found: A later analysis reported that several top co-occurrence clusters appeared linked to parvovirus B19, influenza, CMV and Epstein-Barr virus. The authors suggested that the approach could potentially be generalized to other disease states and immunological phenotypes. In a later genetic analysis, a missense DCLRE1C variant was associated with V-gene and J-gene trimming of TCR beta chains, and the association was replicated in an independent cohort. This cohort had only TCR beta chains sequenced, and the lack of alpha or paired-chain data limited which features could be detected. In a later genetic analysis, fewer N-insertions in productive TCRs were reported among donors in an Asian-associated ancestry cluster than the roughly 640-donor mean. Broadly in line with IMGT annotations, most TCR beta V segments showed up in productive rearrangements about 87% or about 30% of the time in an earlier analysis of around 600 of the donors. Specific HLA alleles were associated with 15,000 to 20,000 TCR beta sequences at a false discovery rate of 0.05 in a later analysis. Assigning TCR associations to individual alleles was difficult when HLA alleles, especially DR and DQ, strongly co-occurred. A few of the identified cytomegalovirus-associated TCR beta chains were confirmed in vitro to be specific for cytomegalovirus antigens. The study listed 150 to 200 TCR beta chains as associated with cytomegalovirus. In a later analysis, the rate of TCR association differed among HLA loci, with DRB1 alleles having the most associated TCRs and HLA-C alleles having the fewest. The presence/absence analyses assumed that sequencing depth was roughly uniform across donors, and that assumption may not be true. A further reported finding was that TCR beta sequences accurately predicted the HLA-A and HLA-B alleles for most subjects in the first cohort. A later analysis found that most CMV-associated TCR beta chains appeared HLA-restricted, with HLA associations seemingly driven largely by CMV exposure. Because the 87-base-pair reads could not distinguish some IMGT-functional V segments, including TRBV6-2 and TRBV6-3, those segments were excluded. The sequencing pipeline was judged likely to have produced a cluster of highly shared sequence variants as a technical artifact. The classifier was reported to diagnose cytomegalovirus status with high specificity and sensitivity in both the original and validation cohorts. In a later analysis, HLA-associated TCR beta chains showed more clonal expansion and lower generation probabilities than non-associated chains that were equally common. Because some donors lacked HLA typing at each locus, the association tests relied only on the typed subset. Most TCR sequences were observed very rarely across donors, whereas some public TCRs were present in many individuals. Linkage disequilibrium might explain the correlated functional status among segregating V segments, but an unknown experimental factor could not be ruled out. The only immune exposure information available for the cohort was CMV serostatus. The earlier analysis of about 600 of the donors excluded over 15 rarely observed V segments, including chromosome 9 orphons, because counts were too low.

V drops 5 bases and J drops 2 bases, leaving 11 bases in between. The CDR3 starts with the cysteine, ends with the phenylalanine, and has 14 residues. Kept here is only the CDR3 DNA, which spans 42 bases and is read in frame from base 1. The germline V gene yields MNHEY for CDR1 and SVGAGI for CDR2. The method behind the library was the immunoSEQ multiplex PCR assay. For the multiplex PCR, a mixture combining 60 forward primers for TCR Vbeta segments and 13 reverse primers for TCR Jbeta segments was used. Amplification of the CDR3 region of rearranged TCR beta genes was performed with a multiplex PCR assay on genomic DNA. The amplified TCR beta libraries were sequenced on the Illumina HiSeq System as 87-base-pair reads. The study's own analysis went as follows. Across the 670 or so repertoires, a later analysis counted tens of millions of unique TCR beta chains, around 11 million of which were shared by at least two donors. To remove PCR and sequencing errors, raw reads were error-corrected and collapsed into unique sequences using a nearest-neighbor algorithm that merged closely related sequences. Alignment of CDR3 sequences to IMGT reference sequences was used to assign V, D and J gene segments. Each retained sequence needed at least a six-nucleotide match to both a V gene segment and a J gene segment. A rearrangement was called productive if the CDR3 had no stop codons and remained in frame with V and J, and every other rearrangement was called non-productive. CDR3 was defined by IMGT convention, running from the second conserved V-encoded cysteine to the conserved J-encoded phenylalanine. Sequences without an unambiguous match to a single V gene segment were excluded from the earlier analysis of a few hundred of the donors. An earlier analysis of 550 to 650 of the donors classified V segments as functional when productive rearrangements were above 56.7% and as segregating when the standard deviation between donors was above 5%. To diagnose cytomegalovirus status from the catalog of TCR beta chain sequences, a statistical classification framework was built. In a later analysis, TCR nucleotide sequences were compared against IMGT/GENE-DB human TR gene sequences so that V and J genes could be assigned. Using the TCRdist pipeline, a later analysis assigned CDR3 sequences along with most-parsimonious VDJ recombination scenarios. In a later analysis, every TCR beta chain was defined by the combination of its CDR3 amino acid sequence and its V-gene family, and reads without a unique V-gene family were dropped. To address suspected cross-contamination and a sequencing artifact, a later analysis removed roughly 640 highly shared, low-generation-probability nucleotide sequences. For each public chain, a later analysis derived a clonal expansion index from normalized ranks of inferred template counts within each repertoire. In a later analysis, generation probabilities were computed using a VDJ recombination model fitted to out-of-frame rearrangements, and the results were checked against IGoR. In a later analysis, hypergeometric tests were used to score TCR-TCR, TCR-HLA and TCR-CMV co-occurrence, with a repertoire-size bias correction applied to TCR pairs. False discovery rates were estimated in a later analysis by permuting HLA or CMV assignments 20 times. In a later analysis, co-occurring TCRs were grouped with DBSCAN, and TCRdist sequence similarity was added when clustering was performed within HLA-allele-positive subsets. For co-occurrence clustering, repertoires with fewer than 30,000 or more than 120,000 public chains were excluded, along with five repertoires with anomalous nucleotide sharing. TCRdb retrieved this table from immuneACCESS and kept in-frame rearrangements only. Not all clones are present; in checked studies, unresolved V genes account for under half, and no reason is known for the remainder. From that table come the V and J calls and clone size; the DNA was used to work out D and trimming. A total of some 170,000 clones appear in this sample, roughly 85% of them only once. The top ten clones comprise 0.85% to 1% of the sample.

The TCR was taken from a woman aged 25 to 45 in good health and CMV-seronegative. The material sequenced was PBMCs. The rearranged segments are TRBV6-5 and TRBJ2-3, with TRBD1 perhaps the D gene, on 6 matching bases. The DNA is TGTGCCAGCAGTCCCCGGGACAACACAGATACGCAGTATTTT. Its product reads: CASSPRDNTDTQYF.